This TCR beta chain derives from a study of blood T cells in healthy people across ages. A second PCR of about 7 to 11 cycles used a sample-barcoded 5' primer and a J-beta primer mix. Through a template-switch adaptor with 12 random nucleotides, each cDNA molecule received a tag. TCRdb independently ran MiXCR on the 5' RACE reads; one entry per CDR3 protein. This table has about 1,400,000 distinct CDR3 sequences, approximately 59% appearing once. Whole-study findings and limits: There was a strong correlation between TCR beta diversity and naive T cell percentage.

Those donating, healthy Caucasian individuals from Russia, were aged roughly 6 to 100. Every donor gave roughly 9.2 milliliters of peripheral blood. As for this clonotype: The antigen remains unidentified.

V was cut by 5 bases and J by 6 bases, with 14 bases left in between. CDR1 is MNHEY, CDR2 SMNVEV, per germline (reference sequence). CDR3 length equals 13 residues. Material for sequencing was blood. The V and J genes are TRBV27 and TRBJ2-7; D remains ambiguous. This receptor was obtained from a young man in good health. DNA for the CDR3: TGTGCCAGCAGTCCCCCGGGTAGGGTCGAGCAGTACTTC. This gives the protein CASSPPGRVEQYF.